This is a list of T cell receptor beta chains from one sample in a study of beta chain features in type 1 diabetes. Only in-frame clones appear in the TCRdb table, and some are missing; sequencing was by immunoSEQ multiplex PCR. The sample yields around 300,000 clones, 11% to 15% seen once. Sequenced material: central memory CD4+ T cells from blood. All receptors derive from a young man in good health. Both conserved end residues are part of each CDR3. The D gene is left open where the match is weak. Some rows mark clone size as missing; the rest say once, few, many or name a class of expanded clone.

v_call	j_call	clone_size	d_call	cdr3_aa	cdr3_nt
TRBV6-5	TRBJ2-7	.	.	CASRDLAYEQYF	TGTGCCAGCAGGGACCTAGCCTACGAGCAGTACTTC
TRBV20-1	TRBJ2-5	few	.	CSADSQETQYF	TGCAGTGCGGATTCGCAAGAGACCCAGTACTTC
TRBV11-2	TRBJ2-3	few	.	CASVFMGDTQYF	TGTGCCAGTGTATTTATGGGAGATACGCAGTATTTT
TRBV19	TRBJ2-1	.	.	CASTADRSSYNEQFF	TGTGCCAGTACGGCCGACAGGAGCTCCTACAATGAGCAGTTCTTC
TRBV6-5	TRBJ1-2	.	.	CASTGGAGEGYTF	TGTGCCAGTACGGGTGGGGCAGGGGAGGGCTACACCTTC
TRBV23-1	TRBJ1-2	few	.	CASSQEGYNYGYTF	TGCGCCAGCAGCCAAGAGGGATATAACTATGGCTACACCTTC
TRBV27	TRBJ1-5	few	.	CASSIRVSRQPQHF	TGTGCCAGCAGTATCAGGGTCAGCAGACAGCCCCAGCATTTT
TRBV6-5	TRBJ1-5	few	TRBD1	CASSLDRYQPQHF	TGTGCCAGCAGCCTGGACAGGTATCAGCCCCAGCATTTT
TRBV4-1	TRBJ1-2	few	.	CASSQDLQVYYGYTF	TGCGCCAGCAGCCAAGATCTACAGGTTTACTATGGCTACACCTTC
TRBV29-1	TRBJ1-1	many	.	CSARGTSNTEAFF	TGCAGCGCTAGGGGGACATCGAACACTGAAGCTTTCTTT
TRBV28	TRBJ1-2	many	TRBD1	CASREQGNYGYTF	TGTGCCAGCAGGGAACAGGGGAACTATGGCTACACCTTC
TRBV7-9	TRBJ2-6	few	TRBD1	CASRPDRGPSGANVLTF	TGTGCCAGCAGACCGGACAGGGGGCCTTCTGGGGCCAACGTCCTGACTTTC
TRBV11-2	TRBJ2-3	.	.	CASSLTYRGAVSDTQYF	TGTGCCAGCAGCTTAACCTATCGGGGGGCTGTGAGTGATACGCAGTATTTT
TRBV9	TRBJ1-5	.	.	CASSALGGRDQPQHF	TGTGCCAGCAGCGCGCTCGGGGGACGGGATCAGCCCCAGCATTTT
TRBV10-3	TRBJ2-7	.	.	CASSQTVAGHSTYF	TGTGCCAGCAGTCAAACCGTTGCGGGCCACAGCACGTACTTC
TRBV2	TRBJ2-1	few	TRBD2	CASSVGRARQFF	TGTGCCAGCAGTGTCGGGAGGGCCAGGCAGTTCTTC
TRBV15	TRBJ2-5	.	.	CATSRDAVGPTGTQYF	TGTGCCACCAGCAGAGATGCAGTTGGCCCCACGGGGACCCAGTACTTC
TRBV2	TRBJ2-5	.	TRBD1	CASSDRGPLFETQYF	TGTGCCAGCAGTGACAGGGGGCCTTTATTCGAGACCCAGTACTTC
TRBV29-1	TRBJ1-2	few	TRBD1	CSATTGEDGYTF	TGCAGCGCCACCACAGGGGAGGATGGCTACACCTTC
TRBV12-2	TRBJ2-5	.	.	CASRSQAGRGQETQYF	TGTGCAAGTCGGTCCCAGGCAGGTCGTGGCCAAGAGACCCAGTACTTC
TRBV12-5	TRBJ1-5	.	.	CASEGQGGNQPQHF	TGTGCTAGTGAAGGCCAGGGCGGCAATCAGCCCCAGCATTTT
TRBV5-1	TRBJ2-4	few	TRBD1	CASSLLPGQGANIQYF	TGCGCCAGCAGCTTGCTCCCGGGACAGGGGGCGAACATTCAGTACTTC
TRBV14	TRBJ1-2	.	TRBD1	CASSPAGGKYGYTF	TGTGCCAGCAGCCCGGCAGGGGGTAAATATGGCTACACCTTC
TRBV15	TRBJ2-3	.	TRBD2	CATSREGRLAAPRDTQYF	TGTGCCACCAGCAGAGAAGGAAGACTAGCGGCCCCAAGGGATACGCAGTATTTT
TRBV5-1	TRBJ1-1	.	TRBD1	CASSTGDRGNTEAFF	TGCGCCAGCAGCACCGGGGACAGGGGGAACACTGAAGCTTTCTTT
TRBV4-1	TRBJ2-5	few	.	CASSQQGMGETQYF	TGCGCCAGCAGCCAGCAGGGGATGGGTGAGACCCAGTACTTC
TRBV7-9	TRBJ2-5	few	TRBD2	CASSLGAGGKSQETQYF	TGTGCCAGCAGCTTAGGTGCGGGGGGAAAATCCCAAGAGACCCAGTACTTC
TRBV10-3	TRBJ2-7	many	TRBD1	CAIRTGGDDEQYF	TGTGCCATCAGGACAGGGGGAGACGACGAGCAGTACTTC